The 4 T cell receptor beta chains below come from one sample, sequenced in a study of blood T cell repertoires in COVID-19. Sequencing used immunoSEQ multiplex PCR; TCRdb keeps in-frame clones, though not all of them. The sample has about 96,000 clones, 65% to 85% seen once. Material: peripheral blood. These receptors originate from an older woman with acute or convalescent COVID-19.

The rearrangement joins TRBV2 to TRBJ2-1; D possibly corresponds to TRBD1 (6 bases). In germline, CDR1 is SNHLY, CDR2 FYNNEI. V lost 7 bases, J lost 4 bases, and 8 bases lay in between. CDR3 length equals 12 residues. The CDR3 coding sequence is TGTGCCAGCACGACAGGATACAATGAGCAGTTCTTC. Amino acids: CASTTGYNEQFF.

The chain joins TRBV19 to TRBJ1-5; 11 nucleotides match TRBD1. Trimming at V came to 0 bases and at J to 7 bases, leaving 5 bases not matched to a gene. This CDR3 has 16 residues. The germline V gene has CDR1 LNHDA and CDR2 SQIVND (reference sequence). The CDR3 coding sequence is TGTGCCAGTAGTATAGACTCCGGGACAGGGGGGCAGCCCCAGCATTTT. This translates into CASSIDSGTGGQPQHF.

Here the CDR3 DNA reads TGTGCCAGCAGCCTCGGGACAGCGGGTAACTATGGCTACACCTTC. Its protein product is CASSLGTAGNYGYTF. The genes are TRBV3-1 (or the pseudogene TRBV3-2) and TRBJ1-2; TRBD1 matches 7 bases. This CDR3 contains 15 residues. In germline, CDR1 is LGHDT, CDR2 YNNKEL (reference sequence). J was trimmed by 1 base and V by 4 bases; bases with no gene match: 6.

The rearrangement uses TRBV12-5 and TRBJ2-7; weak D call: TRBD1 (5 bases). This CDR3 contains 13 residues. Germline CDR1 reads LGHNT; CDR2 reads FRNRAP. Trimming left V 4 bases short and J 3 bases short, with 10 bases between. CDR3 sequence: CASGSPQGYEQYF. The CDR3 DNA reads as TGTGCTAGTGGTTCCCCTCAGGGCTACGAGCAGTACTTC.